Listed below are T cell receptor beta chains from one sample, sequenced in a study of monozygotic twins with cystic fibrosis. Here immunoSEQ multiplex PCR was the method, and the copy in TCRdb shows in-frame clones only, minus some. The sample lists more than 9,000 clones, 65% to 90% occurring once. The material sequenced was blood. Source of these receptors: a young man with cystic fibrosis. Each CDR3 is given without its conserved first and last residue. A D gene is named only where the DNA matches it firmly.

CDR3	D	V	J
AWATGGETQY	TRBD1	TRBV30	TRBJ2-5
ASSRRRKTYGYT	.	TRBV4-3	TRBJ1-2
ASSSYQGLAAEQY	.	TRBV21-1	TRBJ2-7
ASSIDNQPQH	.	TRBV19	TRBJ1-5
ASSLVPGSYGYT	.	TRBV11-1	TRBJ1-2
SVRLDGQETQY	.	TRBV29-1	TRBJ2-5
ASSLGGGAEAF	.	TRBV7-9	TRBJ1-1
ASSFVQGGGTEAF	.	TRBV27	TRBJ1-1
ASSEGHGSYGYT	.	TRBV25-1	TRBJ1-2
ATRPGGAKNIQY	.	TRBV28	TRBJ2-4
ASSFEGGDPNSPLH	.	TRBV13	TRBJ1-6
AWSWYTGELF	.	TRBV30	TRBJ2-2
AISESEGTSVRETQY	TRBD2	TRBV10-3	TRBJ2-5
ASSYETGVNSPLH	TRBD1	TRBV5-1	TRBJ1-6
ASSGLQETQY	.	TRBV2	TRBJ2-5
ASSQDSSGSYNEQF	.	TRBV4-2	TRBJ2-1
ASSQRYGGLYGYT	.	TRBV4-3	TRBJ1-2
ASSLFSGTNQPQH	.	TRBV27	TRBJ1-5
ASSPDMGETQY	.	TRBV18	TRBJ2-5
ASSLIGGANEKLF	.	TRBV19	TRBJ1-4
ASGQTSGANVLT	.	TRBV7-2	TRBJ2-6
ASSVGLSGGAETQY	TRBD2	TRBV2	TRBJ2-5
ASSQTSGRAFEQF	TRBD2	TRBV14	TRBJ2-1
ASSVRPSGRGSNEQF	TRBD2	TRBV7-2	TRBJ2-1
ASSLSGGTAF	.	TRBV11-3	TRBJ1-1
ASSPQGNYGYT	.	TRBV6-5	TRBJ1-2
ASSLSGGTNEKLF	.	TRBV28	TRBJ1-4
ASSPWLRDTEAF	.	TRBV23-1	TRBJ1-1
AWSGWWSGNTIY	.	TRBV30	TRBJ1-3
ASSSGQAGYGYT	TRBD1	TRBV18	TRBJ1-2
ASSPLSEAF	.	TRBV7-2	TRBJ1-1
ATSRVPPLPGTGAADTQY	TRBD1	TRBV15	TRBJ2-3
ASSREQLTKNIQY	.	TRBV7-2	TRBJ2-4
ASSLLGGGELF	.	TRBV5-1	TRBJ2-2
ASRLRDRDSYEQY	TRBD1	TRBV27	TRBJ2-7
ASSSRGGTDNEKLF	TRBD1	TRBV11-3	TRBJ1-4
ASSYSGALDTQY	TRBD2	TRBV6-5	TRBJ2-3
ASSFGDWETYEQY	.	TRBV5-1	TRBJ2-7
ASSPVEGASETQY	.	TRBV11-2	TRBJ2-5
ASSLDSGALTGELF	TRBD2	TRBV11-2	TRBJ2-2
ASSGQGPGTEAF	TRBD1	TRBV7-2	TRBJ1-1
ASSLAAKNIQY	.	TRBV5-1	TRBJ2-4
ASSFIEGGVYEQY	.	TRBV28	TRBJ2-7
ASSYGNQETQY	.	TRBV6-5	TRBJ2-5
ASSLSENTEAF	.	TRBV7-6	TRBJ1-1
AWTQSSYEQY	.	TRBV30	TRBJ2-7
ASSEAPPPNGDSPLH	.	TRBV2	TRBJ1-6
ASSLVGGWNNEQF	.	TRBV5-4	TRBJ2-1
SVEDPQGAIGTDTQY	TRBD1	TRBV29-1	TRBJ2-3
ASSPHRLAGRQETQY	TRBD2	TRBV7-9	TRBJ2-5
ASSGSAYRGVREQF	TRBD1	TRBV7-8	TRBJ2-1
ASSSGDSYNEQF	.	TRBV5-1	TRBJ2-1
ASSATGSTEAF	.	TRBV5-5	TRBJ1-1
ASSQDLQGPYNEQF	.	TRBV4-2	TRBJ2-1
ASSLDPPGTGELF	.	TRBV11-2	TRBJ2-2
ASSPLGQNNEQF	.	TRBV18	TRBJ2-1
ASSSHIGELF	.	TRBV6-6	TRBJ2-2
ASSIQGAYEQY	.	TRBV19	TRBJ2-7